Below, one TCR beta chain is given with its context. This sample was included in a study of T cells in localized non-small cell lung cancer. Assay: immunoSEQ multiplex PCR; the TCRdb copy retains only in-frame clones and omits some. The sample holds around 79,000 clones; around 81% are singletons and the top ten take roughly 21%. The clonotype was recovered from a man aged 35 to 69 with stage II squamous cell lung carcinoma. The input for sequencing was PBMCs, taken before any cancer treatment.

The CDR3 nucleotides are TGTGCCAGCAGCCAGGAGGGGCAGGTCAGCTCCTACGAGCAGTACTTC. The encoded protein is CASSQEGQVSSYEQYF. The chain employs TRBV11-2 and TRBJ2-7; a possible D gene is TRBD2 (6 bases). Germline CDR1 SGHAT, CDR2 FQNNGV. Trimming took off 5 bases at V and 0 bases at J, with 17 bases between the two ends. This CDR3 is 16 amino acids long.